Sequencing of this T cell receptor (beta chain) was carried out in a study of blood T cell repertoires in COVID-19. Looking at the study overall: Material from acute and convalescent COVID-19 was sourced from the United States, Italy and Spain. From T cells, B-cell-depleted T cells, or PBMCs came the material, which was cDNA or gDNA.

Per germline, CDR1 SQVTM and CDR2 ANQGSEA. The CDR3 has 14 residues. Trimming stripped 4 bases from V and 7 bases from J, with 16 bases between. Generated by immunoSEQ multiplex PCR, the TCRdb table keeps only in-frame clones and is missing some. The sample contains over 150,000 clones, roughly 84% of which appear only once. Sequenced: peripheral blood. This receptor was identified in a woman aged 55-69 years with COVID-19, enrolled during active disease. The rearrangement uses TRBV29-1 and TRBJ2-2; no clear D gene. The CDR3 region is CSVVPRYPHGELFF. In nucleotides, the CDR3 is TGCAGCGTTGTACCGAGGTATCCCCACGGGGAGCTGTTTTTT.